The sequence of this T cell receptor beta chain was determined in a study of T-cell memory formation after mild COVID-19. Study-wide background: Most TCR clusters belonged to a single donor.

Study results and limitations: There was a balanced CD4/CD8 profile in clones contracting day 15 to 85, and later expanders leaned CD4+.

Trimming at V came to 4 bases and at J to 5 bases, leaving 6 bases not matched to a gene. Germline CDR1 reads SGHNT; CDR2 reads YENEEA. This CDR3 is 14 amino acids long. Regarding this clonotype: What it binds is not known.

TCRdb analysed the 5' RACE reads with MiXCR anew, one entry per CDR3 protein. The sample yields 450,000 to 650,000 distinct CDR3 sequences, roughly 22% seen once. The receptor was isolated from an adult woman who had mild COVID-19 (a few samples of this study predate the infection). Cell type and time point are not known. The gene calls are TRBV11-3 and TRBJ2-7; 9 nucleotides line up with TRBD1. The specimen sequenced was PBMCs or a T cell subset sorted from them (not recorded which). The chain's CDR3 is CASSSGQGRDEQYF. CDR3 DNA: TGTGCCAGCAGCTCTGGACAGGGGAGAGACGAGCAGTACTTC.